Described below is a single T cell receptor beta chain sequence and its context. This clone was picked up a small number of times. Its cognate antigen has yet to be identified. The input lacks base qualities; no much larger clone sits a single base away. The data were obtained in a study of blood T cell repertoires in COVID-19 (dated by TCRdb to the early 2020s). Turning to the overall study: Collaborator samples came from the United States, Italy and Spain and covered acute and convalescent phases of COVID-19. A freely available public database, intended as a resource for researchers studying the immune response to SARS-CoV-2, is where the repertoires were released. HLA class I and class II types, where available, came from metadata supplied by the sample provider rather than from assay-based typing. The material from the prospective study consisted of cDNA or gDNA derived from T cells, B-cell-depleted T cells, or PBMCs. The samples were drawn from two sources: the first 160 participants of the ongoing ImmuneRACE study, and 1,200 or so subjects contributed by 6 global collaborators. Deeply sampled blood TCRbeta repertoires from subjects exposed to, actively infected with, or recovered from COVID-19 were included in the dataset. A de-identified subject ID, COVID-19 status, age in years and sex were almost always included in the sample metadata. What the study reported, not specific to this receptor: The quantity of clinical and demographic metadata differed by source and by participant and was supplied without curation.

Based on the germline V gene, the CDR1 and CDR2 sequences are MNHEY and SVGAGI. V sheds 4 bases and J sheds 0 bases, leaving 9 bases between their ends. Reading from cysteine to phenylalanine, the CDR3 counts 15 amino acids. Of all the DNA, just the CDR3 is kept, 45 bases in frame from base 1. TCRbeta CDR3 regions were amplified from genomic DNA using the immunoSEQ Assay, a bias-controlled multiplex PCR. The paper's data handling went like this. The number of nucleated cells in each sample was estimated by amplification of reference gene primers within the assay. To quantify the absolute abundance of each unique TCRbeta CDR3 rearrangement, sequence reads were collapsed and filtered. For each sample, productive Simpson clonality was calculated by taking the square root of Simpson's diversity index across productive rearrangements. TCRdb mirrors the immuneACCESS table, restricted to in-frame sequences. Some clones are absent from its copies; in checked studies, under half trace to an unresolved V gene, and the reason for the others is unknown. That table supplies the V and J calls and clone size; D and trimming were determined from the DNA. This sample comprises around 53,000 clones, 77% of them detected only once. The top ten constitute 35% to 55% of the sample.

Collaborating institutions collected whole blood in K2EDTA tubes following their own protocols. For TCRbeta analysis, collaborators shipped samples as frozen whole blood, isolated PBMCs, or DNA extracted from either of those sample types. Sample: peripheral blood. Recombination connected TRBV6-5 to TRBJ2-2; no D segment can be confidently identified. The TCR sequence derives from a man aged 65 to 79 with active or convalescent COVID-19. The CDR3: CASSLVLPNTGELFF. The bases are TGTGCCAGCAGTTTAGTTCTCCCGAACACCGGGGAGCTGTTTTTT.